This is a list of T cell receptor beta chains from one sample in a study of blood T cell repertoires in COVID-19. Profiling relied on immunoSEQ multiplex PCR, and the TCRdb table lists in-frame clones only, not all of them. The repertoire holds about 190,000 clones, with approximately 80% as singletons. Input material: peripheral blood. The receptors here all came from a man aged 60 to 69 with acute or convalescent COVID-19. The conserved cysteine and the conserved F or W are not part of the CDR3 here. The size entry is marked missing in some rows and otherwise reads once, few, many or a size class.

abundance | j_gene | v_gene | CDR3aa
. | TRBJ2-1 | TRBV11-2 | ASSSTTSGSSNEQF
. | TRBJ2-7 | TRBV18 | ASSPPAPAYEQY
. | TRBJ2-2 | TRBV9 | ASSVPGQGANTGELF
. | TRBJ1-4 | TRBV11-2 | ASSARQIPNEKLF
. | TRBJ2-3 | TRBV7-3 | ASSLSLGTDTQY
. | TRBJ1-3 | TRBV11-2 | ASSRRGLLSGNTIY
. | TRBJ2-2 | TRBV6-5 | ASSYSKTVTGELF
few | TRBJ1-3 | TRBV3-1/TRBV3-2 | ASSRLEVGNTIY
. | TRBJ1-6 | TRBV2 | ASSQMGTDFDSPLH
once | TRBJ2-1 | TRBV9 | ASSAQLAGNLNEQF
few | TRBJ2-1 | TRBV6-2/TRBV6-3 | ASSYSLWRQETYNEQF
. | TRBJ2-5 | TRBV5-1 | ASSLGGVGETQY
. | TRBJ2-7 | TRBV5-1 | ASSQRGSYEQY
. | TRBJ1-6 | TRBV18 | ASSPSRDRAVSPLH
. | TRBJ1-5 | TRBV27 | ASSLIGISNQPQH
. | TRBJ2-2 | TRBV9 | ASSVANTGRTGELF
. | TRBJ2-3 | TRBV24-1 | ATRGLAGGLADTQY
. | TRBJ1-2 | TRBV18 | ASSPRAIPSGGYT
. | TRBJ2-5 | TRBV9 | ASSVGLAEETQY
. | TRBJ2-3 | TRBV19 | ASSIAVRGGGYTDTQY
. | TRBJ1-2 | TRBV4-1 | ASSPRGQDYGYT
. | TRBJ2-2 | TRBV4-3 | ASSLKTYTGELF
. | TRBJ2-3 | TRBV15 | ATSRDLSGRTDTQY
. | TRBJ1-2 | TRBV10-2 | ASSESYSLFPYYGYT
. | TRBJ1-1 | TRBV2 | ASNDADRGQNEAF
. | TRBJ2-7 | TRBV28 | ASSLRLGYEQY
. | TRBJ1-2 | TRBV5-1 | ASSLSPGRGYGYT
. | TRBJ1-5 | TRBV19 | ASSINGDPRPQH
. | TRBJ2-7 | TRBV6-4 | ASSVRDRGLEQY
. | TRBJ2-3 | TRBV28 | ASSPTSDTQY
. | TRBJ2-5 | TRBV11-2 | ASSLGIVGGARETQY
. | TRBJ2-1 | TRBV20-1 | SAEVREQF
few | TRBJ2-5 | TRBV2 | ASRRTSGGDLQETQY
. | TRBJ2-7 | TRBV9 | ASSASGTGVYEQY
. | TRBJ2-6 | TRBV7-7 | ASSPISGANVLT
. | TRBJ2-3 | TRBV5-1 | ASSGQGSTDTQY
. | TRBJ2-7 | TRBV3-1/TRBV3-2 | ASSSLLTYEQY